The present T cell receptor beta chain was sequenced within a study of T cell changes during pregnancy in multiple sclerosis. This clone showed up just once. Trimming shortened V by 2 bases and J by 0 bases, and 11 bases separated the two germline ends. Germline V lookup: CDR1 MGHRA, CDR2 YSYEKL. There are 16 residues in the CDR3. The protocol was immunoSEQ multiplex PCR, while the TCRdb copy is restricted to in-frame clones and leaves out a portion. The data contain more than 85,000 clones, 90% to 95% of them singletons. This receptor was obtained from a female donor in good health, enrolled as a control in a pregnancy study. The starting material was peripheral blood, obtained after pregnancy. V usage is TRBV4-1 and J usage is TRBJ1-3; D is possibly TRBD1 (5 bases). CDR3 sequence: CASSQPTDGSGNTIYF. CDR3 in DNA: TGCGCCAGCAGCCAACCGACAGATGGCTCTGGAAACACCATATATTTT.